A selection of T cell receptor beta chains follows, all from one sample in a study of CD8+ T cells in alopecia areata. This table comes from immunoSEQ multiplex PCR, and its TCRdb copy is limited to in-frame clones, with some not included. The table lists some 150,000 clones, 82% of them singletons. Sequences were derived from CD8+ T cells sorted from blood, sampled at week 4, from a patient treated with tofacitinib. The origin of the receptors is a human donor with alopecia areata. Each CDR3 is given with its conserved first and last residue. D genes are given only for firm matches. Rows may omit the clone size; those that give it use once, few, many or a size class.

>.|14|TRBJ2-5|once|TRBV5-4
TGTGCCAGCAGCTTGGGTGAGGCTCCGGAGACCCAGTACTTC
CASSLGEAPETQYF
>.|14|TRBJ2-7|once|TRBV6-1
TGTGCCAGCACCCAGGGGAGGGCTAGCTACGAGCAGTACTTC
CASTQGRASYEQYF
>.|15|TRBJ2-3|few|TRBV21-1
TGTGCCAGCAGCGACCGGGGCCAGGCCTTAGATACGCAGTATTTT
CASSDRGQALDTQYF
>.|13|TRBJ2-1|.|TRBV10-3
TGTGCCACCGAAGGACCCCCGTACAATGAGCAGTTCTTC
CATEGPPYNEQFF
>TRBD2|12|TRBJ2-3|.|TRBV5-4
TGTGCCAGCAGCTCGCGGGGGGATACGCAGTATTTT
CASSSRGDTQYF
>TRBD1|14|TRBJ2-1|few|TRBV13
TGTGCCAGCAGCCGGGGGACAGGACACAATGAGCAGTTCTTC
CASSRGTGHNEQFF
>.|14|TRBJ2-3|.|TRBV30
TGTGCCTGCAACAGGGAGGGGAGCACAGATACGCAGTATTTT
CACNREGSTDTQYF
>TRBD1|14|TRBJ2-7|.|TRBV5-1
TGCGCCAGCAGCTTGGACAGGGGAGCCTACGAGCAGTACTTC
CASSLDRGAYEQYF
>.|16|TRBJ2-3|.|TRBV7-2
TGTGCCAGCAGCTTACTGGACAGATGGGCAGGGGATACGCAGTATTTT
CASSLLDRWAGDTQYF
>TRBD2|15|TRBJ2-7|.|TRBV7-6
TGTGCCAGCAGCCCCGTGACTAGCGGGGGTAACGAGCAGTACTTC
CASSPVTSGGNEQYF
>.|14|TRBJ2-1|once|TRBV7-2
TGTGCCAGCAGCACATGGGACGGCTCCAATGAGCAGTTCTTC
CASSTWDGSNEQFF
>.|14|TRBJ1-6|once|TRBV10-3
TGTGCCATCAGTGAGAGACAGAATAATTCACCCCTCCACTTT
CAISERQNNSPLHF
>TRBD1|14|TRBJ2-1|.|TRBV2
TGTGCCAGCAGCATGACAGGGGGCTACAATGAGCAGTTCTTC
CASSMTGGYNEQFF
>TRBD1|16|TRBJ2-7|.|TRBV4-1
TGCGCCAGCAGCTATTTGCCGGGACAGGGTTTCGACGAGCAGTACTTC
CASSYLPGQGFDEQYF
>.|14|TRBJ2-7|.|TRBV4-2
TGTGCCAGCAGCCAAGGTGACGGAAACTACGAGCAGTACTTC
CASSQGDGNYEQYF
>TRBD2|13|TRBJ2-7|.|TRBV11-3
TGTGCCAGCAGCAGCGGGGGGGCCTACGAGCAGTACTTC
CASSSGGAYEQYF
>.|15|TRBJ2-7|few|TRBV27
TGTGCCAGCAGTTTGCAGGGCTACCCGACTTACGAGCAGTACTTC
CASSLQGYPTYEQYF
>TRBD1|13|TRBJ1-1|.|TRBV4-1
TGCGCCAGCAGCCAAGGTCCGACAGGGTCGGCTTTCTTT
CASSQGPTGSAFF
>.|16|TRBJ2-7|.|TRBV5-1
TGCGCCAGCAGCTTGTTTGCAGGCATGACCTCCTACGAGCAGTACTTC
CASSLFAGMTSYEQYF
>TRBD1|15|TRBJ2-1|.|TRBV5-1
TGCGCCAGCAGCTTGTGGTCAGGGGGCGAAAATGAGCAGTTCTTC
CASSLWSGGENEQFF
>.|16|TRBJ2-5|.|TRBV7-9
TGTGCCAGCAGCCCTTCCACCGGGACTCTTAAAGAGACCCAGTACTTC
CASSPSTGTLKETQYF
>.|16|TRBJ2-2|few|TRBV7-9
TGTGCCATGGTTCCAAGGGGCCGGGAGAACACCGGGGAGCTGTTTTTT
CAMVPRGRENTGELFF
>TRBD1|16|TRBJ2-7|.|TRBV15
TGTGCCACCAGCCGACGAACCGGGACAGGGGGCGACGAGCAGTACTTC
CATSRRTGTGGDEQYF
>.|16|TRBJ2-7|.|TRBV7-2
TGTGCCAGCAGCTCCTCTTCCGGGGACGCCACCTACGAGCAGTACTTC
CASSSSSGDATYEQYF
>.|13|TRBJ2-7|.|TRBV9
TGTGCCAGCAGCGACACATCCCAAGGCGAGCAGTACTTC
CASSDTSQGEQYF
>.|11|TRBJ1-1|few|TRBV2
TGTGCCAGCATGCGGAACACTGAAGCTTTCTTT
CASMRNTEAFF
>.|11|TRBJ2-3|.|TRBV30
TGTGCCTGGAGTCCCCCCGGTACGCAGTATTTT
CAWSPPGTQYF
>.|15|TRBJ2-1|.|TRBV29-1
TGCAGCGTTGAAGGTCAGGTCTTTACCTACAATGAGCAGTTCTTC
CSVEGQVFTYNEQFF
>.|13|TRBJ2-7|.|TRBV14
TGTGCCAGCAGCCCAGGACCGGCCTACGAGCAGTACTTC
CASSPGPAYEQYF
>.|16|TRBJ2-7|.|TRBV7-9
TGTGCCAGCAGCGACCCCGGGACATCCTACTCCTACGAGCAGTACTTC
CASSDPGTSYSYEQYF
>.|13|TRBJ2-5|once|TRBV7-2
TGTGCCAGCAGCTTTTGGGTCCAAGAGACCCAGTACTTC
CASSFWVQETQYF
>.|17|TRBJ2-7|.|TRBV7-9
TGTGCCAGCAGCGACATCTACGGGGGACATCCCTCCTACGAGCAGTACTTC
CASSDIYGGHPSYEQYF
>.|14|TRBJ2-2|.|TRBV4-2
TGTGCCAGCAGCCAAGATAGGACAGCCGGGGAGCTGTTTTTT
CASSQDRTAGELFF
>.|15|TRBJ2-7|few|TRBV6-1
TGTGCCAGCAGTGAATGGGACAAGGGACTTAACGAGCAGTACTTC
CASSEWDKGLNEQYF
>.|12|TRBJ2-1|.|TRBV6-5
TGTGCCAGCTTTGGGCCGCCGGGAGAGCAGTTCTTC
CASFGPPGEQFF
>.|14|TRBJ2-7|.|TRBV6-5
TGTGCCAGCAGTTACTCGCCAGGGAGGCACGAGCAGTACTTC
CASSYSPGRHEQYF
>.|14|TRBJ2-1|.|TRBV5-1
TGCGCCAGCACACCGGGGAGGGGGCACCATGAGCAGTTCTTC
CASTPGRGHHEQFF
>.|15|TRBJ1-6|once|TRBV10-2
TGCGCCAGCAGTGAGGGGCAGGGATTTAATTCACCCCTCCACTTT
CASSEGQGFNSPLHF
>.|14|TRBJ2-7|.|TRBV27
TGTGCCAGCAGTTTTATAGGGAATTTTTACGAGCAGTACTTC
CASSFIGNFYEQYF
>TRBD2|17|TRBJ2-5|.|TRBV5-6
TGTGCCAGCAGCTATCTGACTAGCGGGGCACCCCAAGAGACCCAGTACTTC
CASSYLTSGAPQETQYF
>.|15|TRBJ2-5|.|TRBV10-2
TGCGCCAGCAGTGAGTCTGGGCTAGCCGGGGAGACCCAGTACTTC
CASSESGLAGETQYF
>.|11|TRBJ2-3|.|TRBV6-5
TGTGCCAGCAAAACATGCTGCAGGCAGTATTTT
CASKTCCRQYF
>TRBD2|15|TRBJ2-5|.|TRBV27
TGTGCTAGCCACTCTTTACTAGCGACTCAAGAGACCCAGTACTTC
CASHSLLATQETQYF
>TRBD2|13|TRBJ2-7|.|TRBV27
TGTGCCAGCTCGAGCGGGGCCTACTACGAGCAGTACTTC
CASSSGAYYEQYF
>.|13|TRBJ2-1|.|TRBV15
TGTGCCACCAGCGGGCAGGGGGAGGATGAGCAGTTCTTC
CATSGQGEDEQFF
>.|16|TRBJ1-1|.|TRBV6-5
TGTGCCAGCAGTTACGAGGGTTCGCGGATGAACACTGAAGCTTTCTTT
CASSYEGSRMNTEAFF
>.|15|TRBJ2-1|few|TRBV4-3
TGCGCCAGCAGCCAAGTTACTGGCGTCTACAATGAGCAGTTCTTC
CASSQVTGVYNEQFF
>.|13|TRBJ2-1|few|TRBV6-5
TGTGCCAGCAGGCCGTCCCCTTACAATGAGCAGTTCTTC
CASRPSPYNEQFF
>.|11|TRBJ2-1|.|TRBV20-1
TGCAGTGCTAAAGCGGTGGATGAGCAGTTCTTC
CSAKAVDEQFF
>.|16|TRBJ1-1|few|TRBV4-1
TGCGCCAGCAGCCCAAGGGAAGTGACAGGGAACACTGAAGCTTTCTTT
CASSPREVTGNTEAFF
>TRBD1|16|TRBJ2-5|.|TRBV6-1
TGTGCCATCAGTGAGTCGCTGGACAGGGGAGGAGAGACCCAGTACTTC
CAISESLDRGGETQYF
>TRBD2|16|TRBJ2-3|few|TRBV7-9
TGTGCCAGCAGCTTCACTAGCGGGGGGGCCAAAGATACGCAGTATTTT
CASSFTSGGAKDTQYF
>.|13|TRBJ2-3|.|TRBV27
TGTGCCAGCAGTTTAGTCCCCACAGATACGCAGTATTTT
CASSLVPTDTQYF